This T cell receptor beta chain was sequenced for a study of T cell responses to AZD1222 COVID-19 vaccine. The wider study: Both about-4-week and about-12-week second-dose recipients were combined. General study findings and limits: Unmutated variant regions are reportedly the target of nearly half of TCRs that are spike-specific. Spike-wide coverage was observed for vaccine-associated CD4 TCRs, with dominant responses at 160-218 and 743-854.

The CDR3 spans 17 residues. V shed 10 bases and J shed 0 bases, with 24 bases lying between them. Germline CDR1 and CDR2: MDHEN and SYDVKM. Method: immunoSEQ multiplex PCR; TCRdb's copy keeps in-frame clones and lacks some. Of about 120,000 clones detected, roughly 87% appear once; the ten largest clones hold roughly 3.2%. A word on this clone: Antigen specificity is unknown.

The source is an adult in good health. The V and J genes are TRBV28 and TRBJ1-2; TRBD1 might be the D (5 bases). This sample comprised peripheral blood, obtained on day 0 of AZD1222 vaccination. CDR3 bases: TGTGCCACCCGTCCAGCAGGGTTTATACCTTCTAACTATGGCTACACCTTC. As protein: CATRPAGFIPSNYGYTF.